This T cell receptor (beta chain) was retrieved from a study of CD8+CD57+ T cells in acquired aplastic anemia. Study at large: Sorting CD4+ and CD8+ cells gave DNA averaging roughly 3.2 ug. Reads per healthy sample averaged approximately 10 million (CD4+) and under 12 million (CD8+).

As for this clonotype: The antigen remains undetermined.

Trimming took off 4 bases at V and 0 bases at J, with 10 bases between the two ends. This CDR3 comprises 14 residues. In germline, CDR1 is DFQATT, CDR2 SNEGSKA (reference sequence). Study findings and constraints: Any difference that existed in CD8+ Simpson's diversity between patients and controls was not significant. Researchers report that approximately 28 CD8+ CDR3 sequences appeared in both patients and controls.

CDR3 and TCR beta VDJ profiling relied on genomic DNA as the template. TCRdb redid the calling of the reads with MiXCR, one entry per CDR3 protein. The sample lists 400,000 to 500,000 distinct CDR3 sequences; just under 70% were seen once. The TCR sequence derives from a human donor in good health, serving as a control. The rearrangement links TRBV20-1 to TRBJ1-5; D unclear. The sequenced sample was sorted CD4+, CD8+, or CD8+CD57+ T cells (not recorded which) from PBMCs. Here the CDR3 DNA reads TGCAGTGCTATTCCATCCTATAGCAATCAGCCCCAGCATTTT. Encoded protein: CSAIPSYSNQPQHF.